A single sample is the source of the 26 T cell receptor beta chains below, sequenced in a study of T-cell reconstitution after alpha-beta-depleted transplantation in children. Unique molecular identifiers were incorporated during preparation of the TCRbeta library. TCRdb used MiXCR to reprocess the PCR reads, holding one entry per CDR3 protein. Among around 700,000 distinct CDR3 sequences, over 10% were seen once, and the ten largest hold 0.79%. The input for sequencing was PBMCs, taken before TCRalphabeta/CD19-depleted stem cell transplant. The source is a girl aged 2-10 years with congenital amegakaryocytic thrombocytopenia, due to receive a stem cell transplant.

To note about this clonotype: A much larger clone sits a single nucleotide away, making a read error possible. The chain couples TRBV12-3 or TRBV12-4 to TRBJ1-1; D gene uncertain. The ends were cut back, 8 bases at V and 3 bases at J, with 16 bases in the middle. This CDR3 spans 14 amino acids. The CDR3 protein is CASSHRGEDTEAFF. The CDR3 nucleotides read TGTGCCAGCTCCCATCGCGGGGAGGACACTGAAGCTTTCTTT.

This clonotype was observed at least ten times. The chain joins TRBV27 to TRBJ2-2; D possibly corresponds to TRBD2 (5 bases). Germline V lookup: CDR1 MNHEY, CDR2 SMNVEV (reference sequence). Trimming removed 3 bases from V and 1 base from J, with 9 bases in between. The CDR3 runs 15 residues. In DNA, the CDR3 is TGTGCCAGCAGTTTGCTAGCAGTGAACACCGGGGAGCTGTTTTTT. Encoded protein: CASSLLAVNTGELFF.

The chain links TRBV3-1 to TRBJ2-6, with a weak D call TRBD1 (6 bases). The CDR3 has 19 residues. Looked up from germline, CDR1 is LGHDT and CDR2 is YNNKEL (reference sequence). The CDR3 DNA reads as TGTACCTGCTGTTCTACGGACAGAAAAAAACTCTCTGGGGCCAACGTCCTGACTTTC. Its translation is CTCCSTDRKKLSGANVLTF.

The genes are TRBV20-1 and TRBJ1-3; D is unresolved. This CDR3 spans 13 amino acids. Germline V gene lookup returns CDR1 DFQATT and CDR2 SNEGSKA (reference sequence). Trimming left V 3 bases short and J 7 bases short, with 13 bases between. As DNA, the CDR3 is TGCAGTGCTAGCCGCACACCGAGGAACACCATATATTTT. Its protein product is CSASRTPRNTIYF.

This clonotype has at least ten counts. The chain employs TRBV20-1 and TRBJ2-4, with D perhaps TRBD1 (5 bases). Trimming removed 6 bases at V and 0 bases at J, with 18 bases between. This CDR3 is 16 amino acids long. In germline, CDR1 is DFQATT, CDR2 SNEGSKA (reference sequence). CDR3 sequence reads: CSANPRVSLAKNIQYF. DNA for the CDR3: TGCAGTGCAAACCCCAGGGTTTCCTTAGCCAAAAACATTCAGTACTTC.

In its sample, this clonotype was seen many times. The chain joins TRBV10-2 to TRBJ2-1, with D perhaps TRBD2 (6 bases). Germline CDR1 reads WSHSY; CDR2 reads SAAADI. The CDR3 contains 11 residues. Deletions cut 7 bases from V and 7 bases from J, with 8 bases between. Here the CDR3 DNA reads TGCGCCAGCACGGAGGGTAATGAGCAGTTCTTC. Translation gives CASTEGNEQFF.

This clonotype appeared many times. This chain links TRBV12-3 or TRBV12-4 with TRBJ1-1; 7 positions match TRBD1. Germline trimming cut 8 bases from V and 6 bases from J; bases unmatched to any gene: 6. CDR3 length: 12 residues. DNA of the CDR3: TGTGCCAGCCTCACAGGGGCGGCTGAAGCTTTCTTT. The encoded protein is CASLTGAAEAFF.

There are many counts of this clonotype. J is TRBJ1-1 and V is TRBV10-3, with 7 bases fitting TRBD1. V lost 5 bases, J lost 3 bases, and 12 bases stayed unmatched. CDR1 and CDR2 from the germline V gene are ENHRY and SYGVKD. CDR3 length equals 16 residues. The CDR3 region has the DNA TGTGCCATCAGTTTTGTACAGGGGACACTTTACACTGAAGCTTTCTTT. Translating gives CAISFVQGTLYTEAFF.

This clonotype came up many times. This rearrangement joins TRBV20-1 to TRBJ2-1; TRBD2 matches 9 bases. CDR1 and CDR2 from the germline V gene are DFQATT and SNEGSKA (reference sequence). The V and J ends lost 3 bases and 8 bases, in that order; junction bases with no gene match: 8. The CDR3 totals 14 residues. The CDR3 spells CSASFLAGTHEQFF. CDR3 bases: TGCAGTGCTAGTTTTCTAGCGGGAACCCATGAGCAGTTCTTC.

This clonotype was observed many times. The chain combines TRBV12-3 or TRBV12-4 with TRBJ2-4; 11 nucleotides match TRBD1. With V trimmed by 2 bases and J by 0 bases, 3 bases remained unmatched. The CDR3 covers 17 residues. This CDR3 is CASSLRGQGGAKNIQYF. Written as DNA, the CDR3 is TGTGCCAGCAGTTTAAGGGGACAGGGGGGAGCCAAAAACATTCAGTACTTC.

This clonotype was counted only a few times. The V call is TRBV7-9, the J call TRBJ2-5, with D unclear. This CDR3 region has 15 residues. Trimming cost V 1 base and J 5 bases, with 14 bases left between them. Germline CDR1 SEHNR, CDR2 FQNEAQ (reference sequence). CDR3 in amino acids: CASSLGYQIVETQYF. In DNA form, the CDR3 reads TGTGCCAGCAGCTTAGGATATCAGATTGTCGAGACCCAGTACTTC.

This clonotype was recorded many times. The gene calls are TRBV10-3 and TRBJ2-3; D perhaps matches TRBD1 (6 bases). Trimming took off 3 bases at V and 1 base at J, with 20 bases between the two ends. CDR1 ENHRY and CDR2 SYGVKD come from the germline V gene. CDR3 length: 18 residues. The CDR3: CAISDPGARVSGTDTQYF. The DNA for the CDR3 is TGTGCCATCAGTGATCCAGGGGCGAGGGTTAGTGGCACAGATACGCAGTATTTT.

In its sample, this clonotype was seen many times. The chain carries TRBV6-5 and TRBJ1-2; D might be TRBD1 (5 bases). Trimming cost V 5 bases and J 5 bases, with 9 bases left between them. The CDR3 has 12 amino acids. From germline, CDR1 is MNHEY and CDR2 SVGAGI. The CDR3 reads CASSTQGYGYTF. CDR3 DNA: TGTGCCAGCAGTACTCAGGGTTATGGCTACACCTTC.

This clonotype was found many times. The chain has TRBV29-1 and TRBJ1-1; tentatively, D is TRBD1 (5 bases). The CDR3 is 12 amino acids. Trimming left V 6 bases short and J 2 bases short, with 10 bases between. Germline values: CDR1 SQVTM, CDR2 ANQGSEA. The CDR3: CSVLQVNTEAFF. The CDR3 DNA reads as TGCAGCGTCCTACAGGTAAACACTGAAGCTTTCTTT.

This clonotype was seen ten or more times. The chain carries TRBV4-1 and TRBJ2-6, with D tentatively TRBD2 (5 bases). The V gene lost 0 bases and the J gene lost 3 bases, with 15 bases spanning the gap. The germline V gene has CDR1 MGHRA and CDR2 YSYEKL. The CDR3 runs 18 residues. Here the CDR3 DNA reads TGCGCCAGCAGCCAAGATCCCCTTCTAGCTTTTGGGGCCAACGTCCTGACTTTC. This translates into CASSQDPLLAFGANVLTF.

There are a few counts of this clonotype. The J gene is TRBJ2-2, the V gene TRBV5-1; D is uncertain. The germline gives CDR1 SGHRS, CDR2 YFSETQ. V lost 2 bases to trimming and J lost 0 bases, with 14 bases between them. This CDR3 has 17 residues. This CDR3 reads CASSLHDTSSNTGELFF. The DNA of the CDR3 is TGCGCCAGCAGCTTACACGACACCTCCTCGAACACCGGGGAGCTGTTTTTT.

This clonotype was seen at least ten times. V gene TRBV20-1 combines with J gene TRBJ2-3, with a tentative D call TRBD2 (6 bases). Germline values: CDR1 DFQATT, CDR2 SNEGSKA (reference sequence). This CDR3 comprises 15 residues. V dropped 3 bases and J dropped 1 base, with 14 bases sitting between them. CDR3: CSASSGEAGTDTQYF. The CDR3 region has the DNA TGCAGTGCTAGTTCCGGGGAGGCTGGCACAGATACGCAGTATTTT.

In this sample, this clonotype turned up a few times. The CDR3 loop reads CASSVSGNTGELFF. The CDR3 DNA reads as TGTGCCAGCAGCGTAAGCGGGAACACCGGGGAGCTGTTTTTT. The genes are TRBV9 and TRBJ2-2; tentative D call: TRBD2 (5 bases). The CDR3 consists of 14 residues. The V and J ends lost 1 base and 1 base respectively, with 5 bases between them. The germline V gene has CDR1 SGDLS and CDR2 YYNGEE.

The V gene is TRBV6-1, the J gene TRBJ1-5; unclear D gene. The ends were cut back, 8 bases at V and 4 bases at J, with 12 bases in the middle. Germline CDR1 MNHNS, CDR2 SASEGT. The CDR3 is 13 amino acids. CDR3 loop: CASRVRENQPQHF. CDR3 DNA: TGTGCCAGCCGGGTAAGAGAGAATCAGCCCCAGCATTTT.

This clonotype was detected ten times or more. A junction end diverges from the germline sequence, so it may reflect a read error. CDR3 region: CASSVWTSFNEQFF. The CDR3 DNA is TGTGCCAGCAGCGTATGGACCTCCTTCAATGAGCAGTTCTTC. The gene calls are TRBV9 and TRBJ2-1; no clear D gene. The germline gives CDR1 SGDLS, CDR2 YYNGEE. The CDR3 extends over 14 amino acids.

This clonotype has a handful of counts. The V gene is TRBV7-3, the J gene TRBJ1-1, with D unresolved. Trimming removed 3 bases at V and 8 bases at J, with 13 bases between. Germline CDR1 SGHTA, CDR2 FQGTGA. The length of the CDR3 is 13 residues. The CDR3 here is CASSFQNEAEAFF. DNA for the CDR3: TGTGCCAGCAGCTTTCAGAACGAGGCGGAAGCTTTCTTT.

This clonotype was observed at least ten times. The chain recombines TRBV20-1 with TRBJ2-3; TRBD1 agrees at 8 bases. Germline CDR1 is DFQATT and CDR2 is SNEGSKA (reference sequence). The CDR3 sequence is 14 residues long. V was clipped by 6 bases and J by 0 bases; unmatched bases: 5. CDR3 amino acids: CSAPDRVSTDTQYF. Written as DNA, the CDR3 is TGCAGTGCCCCGGACAGGGTTAGCACAGATACGCAGTATTTT.

This clonotype was picked up many times. V is TRBV5-1 and J is TRBJ2-1, with D uncertain. There are 12 residues in the CDR3. V lost 5 bases to trimming and J lost 4 bases, with 7 bases between them. CDR1 SGHRS and CDR2 YFSETQ come from the germline V gene. The CDR3 DNA reads TGCGCCAGCAGGAACCGTTACAATGAGCAGTTCTTC. This encodes CASRNRYNEQFF.

In its sample, this clonotype was seen many times. The rearrangement joins TRBV7-9 to TRBJ2-3, with D possibly matching TRBD2 (6 bases). The CDR3 has 17 residues. Trimming removed 4 bases from V and 0 bases from J, with 17 bases in between. Germline CDR1 reads SEHNR; CDR2 reads FQNEAQ (reference sequence). As DNA, the CDR3 is TGTGCCAGCAGCTCAACCTGGAGGGAGACTAGCACAGATACGCAGTATTTT. This sequence encodes CASSSTWRETSTDTQYF. The variable domain in full, completed from reference TRBV7-9 and TRBJ2-3, reads DTGVSQNPRHKITKRGQNVTFRCDPISEHNRLYWYRQTLGQGPEFLTYFQNEAQLEKSRLLSDRFSAERPKGSFSTLEIQRTEQGDSAMYLCASSSTWRETSTDTQYFGPGTRLTVL.

This sequence joins TRBV9 and TRBJ2-7; maybe TRBD2 (6 bases). The CDR3 extends over 15 amino acids. Trimming removed 3 bases at V and 1 base at J, with 14 bases between. Germline V gene sequence: CDR1 SGDLS, CDR2 YYNGEE. CDR3 sequence reads: CASSASGLQSYEQYF. The DNA of the CDR3 is TGTGCCAGCAGCGCAAGCGGGCTGCAATCCTACGAGCAGTACTTC.

This clonotype was detected only a few times. The chain is built from TRBV7-9 and TRBJ2-5; 9 bases map to TRBD2. V gave up 2 bases and J gave up 4 bases; unmatched junction bases: 8. In germline, CDR1 is SEHNR, CDR2 FQNEAQ (reference sequence). The CDR3 covers 16 residues. The DNA of the CDR3 is TGTGCCAGCAGCTTATTACAGACTAGCGGACGAGAGACCCAGTACTTC. The encoded protein is CASSLLQTSGRETQYF.